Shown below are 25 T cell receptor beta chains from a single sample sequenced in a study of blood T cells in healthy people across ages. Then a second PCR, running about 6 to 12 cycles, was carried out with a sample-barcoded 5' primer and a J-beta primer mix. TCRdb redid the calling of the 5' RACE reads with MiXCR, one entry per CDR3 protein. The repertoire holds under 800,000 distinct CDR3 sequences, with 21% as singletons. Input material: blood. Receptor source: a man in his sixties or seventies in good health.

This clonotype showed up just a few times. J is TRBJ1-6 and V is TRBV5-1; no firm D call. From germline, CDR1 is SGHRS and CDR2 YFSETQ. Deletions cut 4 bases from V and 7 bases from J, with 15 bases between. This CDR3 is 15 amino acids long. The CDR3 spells CASSVNGGENSPLHF. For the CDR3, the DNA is TGCGCCAGCAGCGTAAACGGCGGGGAGAATTCACCCCTCCACTTT. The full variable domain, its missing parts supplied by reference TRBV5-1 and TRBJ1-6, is KAGVTQTPRYLIKTRGQQVTLSCSPISGHRSVSWYQQTPGQGLQFLFEYFSETQRNKGNFPGRFSGRQFSNSRSEMNVSTLELGDSALYLCASSVNGGENSPLHFGNGTRLTVT.

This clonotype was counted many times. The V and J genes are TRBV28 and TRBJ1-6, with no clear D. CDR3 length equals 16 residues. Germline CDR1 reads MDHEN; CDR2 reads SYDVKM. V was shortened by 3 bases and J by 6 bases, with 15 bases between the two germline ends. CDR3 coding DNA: TGTGCCAGCAGTTTGACCCTCTCCCAGGCTAATTCACCCCTCCACTTT. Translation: CASSLTLSQANSPLHF.

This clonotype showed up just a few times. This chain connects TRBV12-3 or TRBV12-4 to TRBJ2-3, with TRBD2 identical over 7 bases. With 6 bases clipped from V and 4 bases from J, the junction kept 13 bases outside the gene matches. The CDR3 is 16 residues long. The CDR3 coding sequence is TGTGCCAGCAGAGAATGGGGGGGACGGCTCGCAGATACGCAGTATTTT. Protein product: CASREWGGRLADTQYF.

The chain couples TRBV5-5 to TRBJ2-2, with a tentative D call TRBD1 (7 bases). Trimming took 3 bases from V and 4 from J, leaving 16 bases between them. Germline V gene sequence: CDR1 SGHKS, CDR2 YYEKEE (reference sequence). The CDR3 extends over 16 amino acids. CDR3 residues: CASSSGGREGTGELFF. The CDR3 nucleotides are TGTGCCAGCAGCTCAGGGGGGCGGGAAGGCACCGGGGAGCTGTTTTTT.

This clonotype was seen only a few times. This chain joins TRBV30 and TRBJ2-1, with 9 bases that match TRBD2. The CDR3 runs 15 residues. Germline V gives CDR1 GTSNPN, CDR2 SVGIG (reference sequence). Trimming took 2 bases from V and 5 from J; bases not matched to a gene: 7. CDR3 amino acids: CAWSPGLASDNEQFF. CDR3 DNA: TGTGCCTGGAGTCCCGGACTAGCGTCCGACAATGAGCAGTTCTTC. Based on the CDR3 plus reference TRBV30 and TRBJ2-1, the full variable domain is SQTIHQWPATLVQPVGSPLSLECTVEGTSNPNLYWYRQAAGRGLQLLFYSVGIGQISSEVPQNLSASRPQDRQFILSSKKLLLSDSGFYLCAWSPGLASDNEQFFGPGTRLTVL.

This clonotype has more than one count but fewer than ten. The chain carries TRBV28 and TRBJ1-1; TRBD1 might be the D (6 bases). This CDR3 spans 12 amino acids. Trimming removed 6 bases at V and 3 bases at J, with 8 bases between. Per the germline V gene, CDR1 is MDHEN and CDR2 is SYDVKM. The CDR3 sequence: CASRGGDTEAFF. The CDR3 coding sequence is TGTGCCAGCAGAGGGGGGGACACTGAAGCTTTCTTT. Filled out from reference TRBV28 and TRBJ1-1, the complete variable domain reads DVKVTQSSRYLVKRTGEKVFLECVQDMDHENMFWYRQDPGLGLRLIYFSYDVKMKEKGDIPEGYSVSREKKERFSLILESASTNQTSMYLCASRGGDTEAFFGQGTRLTVV.

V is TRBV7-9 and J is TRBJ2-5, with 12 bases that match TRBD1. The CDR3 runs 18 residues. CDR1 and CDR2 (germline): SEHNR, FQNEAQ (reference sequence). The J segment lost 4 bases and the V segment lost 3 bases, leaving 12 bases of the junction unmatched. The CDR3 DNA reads TGTGCCAGCAGCTTCCAACTAGGGACAGGGGGCATCGGAGAGACCCAGTACTTC. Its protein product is CASSFQLGTGGIGETQYF.

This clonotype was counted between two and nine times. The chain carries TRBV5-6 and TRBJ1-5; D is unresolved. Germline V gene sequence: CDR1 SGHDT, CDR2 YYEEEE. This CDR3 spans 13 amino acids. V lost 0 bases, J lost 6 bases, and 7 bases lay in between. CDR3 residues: CASSLGPVQPQHF. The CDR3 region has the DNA TGTGCCAGCAGCTTGGGGCCTGTTCAGCCCCAGCATTTT.

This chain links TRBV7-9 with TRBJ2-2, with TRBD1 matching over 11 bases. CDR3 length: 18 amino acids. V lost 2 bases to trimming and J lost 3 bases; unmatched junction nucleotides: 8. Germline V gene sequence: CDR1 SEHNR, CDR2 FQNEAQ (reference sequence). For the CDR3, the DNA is TGTGCCAGCAGCTTATACGGGACAGGGGGTCGGTACACCGGGGAGCTGTTTTTT. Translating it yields CASSLYGTGGRYTGELFF.

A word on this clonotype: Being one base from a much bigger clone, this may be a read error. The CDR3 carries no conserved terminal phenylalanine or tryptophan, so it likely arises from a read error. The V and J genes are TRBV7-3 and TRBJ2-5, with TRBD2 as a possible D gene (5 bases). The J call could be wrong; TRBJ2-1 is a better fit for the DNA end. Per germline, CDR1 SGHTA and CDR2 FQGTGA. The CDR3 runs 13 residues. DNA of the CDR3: TGTGCCAGCAGCTTAATACTAGGTGGTGAGCAGTTCTCC. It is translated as CASSLILGGEQFS.

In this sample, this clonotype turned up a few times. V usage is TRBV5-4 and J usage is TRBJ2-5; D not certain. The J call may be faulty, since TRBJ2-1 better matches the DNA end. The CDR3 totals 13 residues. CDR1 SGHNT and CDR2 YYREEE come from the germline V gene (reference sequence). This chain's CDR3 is CASSFPRAGEQFF. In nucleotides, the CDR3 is TGTGCCAGCAGCTTCCCTAGGGCTGGGGAGCAGTTCTTC.

DNA for the CDR3: TGTGCCAGCAGTTACTCGGGACAGCGCAATCAGCCCCAGCATTTT. This codes for CASSYSGQRNQPQHF. The chain has TRBV6-5 and TRBJ1-5; 7 bases fit TRBD1. The germline V gene has CDR1 MNHEY and CDR2 SVGAGI. The CDR3 covers 15 residues. The V and J ends lost 0 bases and 2 bases, in that order; junction bases with no gene match: 1.

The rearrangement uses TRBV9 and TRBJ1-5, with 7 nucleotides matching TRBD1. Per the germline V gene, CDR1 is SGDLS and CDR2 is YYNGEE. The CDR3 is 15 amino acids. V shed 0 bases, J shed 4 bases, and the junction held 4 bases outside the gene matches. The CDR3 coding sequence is TGTGCCAGCAGCGTAGGGGCAGGGGGGAATCAGCCCCAGCATTTT. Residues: CASSVGAGGNQPQHF.

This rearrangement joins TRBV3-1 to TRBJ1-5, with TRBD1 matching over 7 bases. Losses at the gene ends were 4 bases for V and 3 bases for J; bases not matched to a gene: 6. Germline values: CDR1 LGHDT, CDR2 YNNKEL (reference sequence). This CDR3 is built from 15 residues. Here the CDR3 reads CASSPTGVLNQPQHF. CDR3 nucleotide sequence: TGTGCCAGCAGCCCAACAGGGGTCCTCAATCAGCCCCAGCATTTT.

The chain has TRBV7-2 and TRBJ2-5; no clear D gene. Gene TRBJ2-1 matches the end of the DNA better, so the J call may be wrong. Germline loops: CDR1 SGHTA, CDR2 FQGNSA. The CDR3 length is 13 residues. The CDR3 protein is CASSSRLAYEQFF. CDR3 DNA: TGTGCCAGCAGCTCCCGGCTCGCCTATGAGCAGTTCTTC.

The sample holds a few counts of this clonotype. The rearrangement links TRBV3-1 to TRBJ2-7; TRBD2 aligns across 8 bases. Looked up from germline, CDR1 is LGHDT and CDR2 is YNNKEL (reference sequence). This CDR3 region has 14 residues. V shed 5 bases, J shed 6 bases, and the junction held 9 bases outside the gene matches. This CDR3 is CASSNTWTSSEQYF. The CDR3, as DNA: TGTGCCAGCAGCAACACTTGGACTAGCTCCGAGCAGTACTTC.

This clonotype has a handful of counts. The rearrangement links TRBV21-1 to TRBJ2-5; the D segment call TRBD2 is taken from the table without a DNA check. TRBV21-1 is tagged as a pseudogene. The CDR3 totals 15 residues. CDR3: CASSKQREEQETQYF. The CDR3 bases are TGTGCCAGCAGCAAACAGCGGGAGGAACAAGAGACCCAGTACTTC.

The CDR3 is CASSLEVGDTEAFF. The CDR3 DNA sequence: TGCGCCAGCAGCTTGGAGGTCGGAGACACTGAAGCTTTCTTT. The chain is built from TRBV5-1 and TRBJ1-1; D unresolved. The CDR3 totals 14 residues. V shed 0 bases and J shed 3 bases, with 9 bases lying between them. The germline V gene encodes CDR1 SGHRS and CDR2 YFSETQ.

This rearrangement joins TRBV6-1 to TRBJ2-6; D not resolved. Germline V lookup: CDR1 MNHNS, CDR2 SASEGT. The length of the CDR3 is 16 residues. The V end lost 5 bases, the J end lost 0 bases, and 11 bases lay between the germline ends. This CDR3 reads CASSLLGLSGANVLTF. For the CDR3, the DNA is TGTGCCAGCAGTCTTCTGGGCCTCTCTGGGGCCAACGTCCTGACTTTC.

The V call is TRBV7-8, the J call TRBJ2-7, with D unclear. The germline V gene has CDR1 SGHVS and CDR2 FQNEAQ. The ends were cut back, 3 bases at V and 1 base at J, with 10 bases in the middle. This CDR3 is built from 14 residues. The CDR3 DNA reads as TGTGCCAGCAGCTTTAGCACAAGATCCTACGAGCAGTACTTC. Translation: CASSFSTRSYEQYF.

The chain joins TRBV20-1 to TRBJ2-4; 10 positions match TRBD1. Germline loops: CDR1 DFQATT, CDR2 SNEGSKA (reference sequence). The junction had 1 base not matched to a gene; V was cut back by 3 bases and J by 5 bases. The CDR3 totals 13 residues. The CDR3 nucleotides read TGCAGTGCTAGTGGGACAGGGGAAAACATTCAGTACTTC. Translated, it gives CSASGTGENIQYF.

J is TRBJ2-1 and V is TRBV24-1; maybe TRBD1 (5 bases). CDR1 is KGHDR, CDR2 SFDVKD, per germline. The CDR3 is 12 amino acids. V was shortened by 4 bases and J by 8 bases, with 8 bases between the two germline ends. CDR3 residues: CATSDPGYEQFF. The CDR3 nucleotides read TGTGCCACCAGTGACCCAGGGTATGAGCAGTTCTTC.

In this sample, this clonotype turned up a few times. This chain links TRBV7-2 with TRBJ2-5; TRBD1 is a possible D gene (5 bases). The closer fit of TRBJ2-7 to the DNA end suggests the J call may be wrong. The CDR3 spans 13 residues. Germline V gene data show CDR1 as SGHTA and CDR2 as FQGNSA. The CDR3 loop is CASSATGAYEQYF. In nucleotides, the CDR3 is TGTGCCAGCAGCGCCACAGGAGCCTACGAGCAGTACTTC.

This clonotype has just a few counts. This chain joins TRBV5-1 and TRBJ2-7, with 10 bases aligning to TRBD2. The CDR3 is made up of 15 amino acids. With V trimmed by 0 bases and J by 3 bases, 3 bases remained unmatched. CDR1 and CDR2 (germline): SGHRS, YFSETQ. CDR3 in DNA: TGCGCCAGCAGCTTGGTACTAGCGGGGAACTACGAGCAGTACTTC. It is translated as CASSLVLAGNYEQYF.

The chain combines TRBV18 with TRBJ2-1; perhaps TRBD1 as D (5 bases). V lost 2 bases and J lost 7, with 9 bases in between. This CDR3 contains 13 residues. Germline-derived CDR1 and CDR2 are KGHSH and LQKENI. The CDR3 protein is CASSPSRQNEQFF. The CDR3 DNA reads TGTGCCAGCTCACCAAGCAGACAGAATGAGCAGTTCTTC.